The next 31 T cell receptor beta chains were all read from a single sample in a study of human T cells and chemical hapten exposure. TCRdb redid the calling of the RACE reads with MiXCR, one entry per CDR3 protein. The sample consists of around 200,000 distinct CDR3 sequences, 24% of them appearing once. The time point is: patch test 3, about 24 weeks after DPC sensitization. Described treatment: therapeutic diphenylcyclopropenone sensitization with weekly scalp DPC. Sequenced material: whole blood, taken in connection with sensitization to the hapten diphenylcyclopropenone (DPC). These receptors were obtained from a woman aged 40 to 50 with alopecia areata. Some clones in this sample may be carry-over from other donors' samples.

This chain connects TRBV20-1 to TRBJ2-7; no firm D call. V was pared by 3 bases and J by 0 bases, with 9 bases between. CDR1 is DFQATT, CDR2 SNEGSKA, per germline (reference sequence). This CDR3 region has 13 residues. The CDR3 reads CSARQITSYEQYF. The CDR3 nucleotides are TGCAGTGCTAGGCAGATCACCTCCTACGAGCAGTACTTC.

This chain links TRBV12-3 or TRBV12-4 with TRBJ2-7; D may match TRBD1 or TRBD2 (5 bases each). V lost 5 bases, J lost 2 bases, and 13 bases lay in between. The CDR3 runs to 14 residues. The CDR3 region is CASSPHGDPYEQYF. CDR3 nucleotides: TGTGCCAGCAGTCCGCACGGGGACCCCTACGAGCAGTACTTC.

The gene calls are TRBV5-1 and TRBJ2-7, with D unclear. Germline loops: CDR1 SGHRS, CDR2 YFSETQ. The CDR3 contains 13 residues. V was trimmed by 0 bases and J by 9 bases, leaving 13 bases between them. In DNA, the CDR3 is TGCGCCAGCAGCTTGGAGTGGGGAAATGGGCAGTACTTC. Protein sequence: CASSLEWGNGQYF.

The sample holds many counts of this clonotype. The rearrangement uses TRBV7-2 and TRBJ2-3; TRBD1 is a possible D gene (6 bases). Between the trimmed V and J ends, which lost 7 bases and 1 base, there was a span of 12 bases. The germline CDR1 and CDR2 sequences are SGHTA and FQGNSA. This CDR3 has 14 amino acids. As DNA, the CDR3 is TGTGCCAGCAAGGACAGAGGAGGCACAGATACGCAGTATTTT. This translates into CASKDRGGTDTQYF.

Within the sample, this clonotype is medium-sized. This sequence joins TRBV20-1 and TRBJ1-5; 9 bases align to TRBD1. Germline V gives CDR1 DFQATT, CDR2 SNEGSKA (reference sequence). The CDR3 sequence is 14 residues long. V lost 3 bases, J lost 4 bases, and 4 bases stayed unmatched. The CDR3 DNA reads TGCAGTGCTAGTCGGGGACAGGGTAATCAGCCCCAGCATTTT. This sequence encodes CSASRGQGNQPQHF.

This clonotype showed up just a few times. The chain uses TRBV6-2 or TRBV6-3 and TRBJ2-2; the D is unclear. The germline CDR1 and CDR2 sequences are MNHEY and SVGEGT. Between the trimmed V and J ends, which lost 5 bases and 6 bases, there was a span of 7 bases. This CDR3 contains 12 residues. The CDR3 DNA follows: TGTGCCAGCAGTACCCCTCCCGGGGAGCTGTTTTTT. Its protein is CASSTPPGELFF.

The sample holds a few counts of this clonotype. The chain recombines TRBV28 with TRBJ2-7, with D possibly being TRBD1 (7 bases). V gave up 3 bases and J gave up 6 bases, with 12 bases separating them. The CDR3 extends over 13 amino acids. The germline gives CDR1 MDHEN, CDR2 SYDVKM. The CDR3 DNA follows: TGTGCCAGCAGTTTGCAGGGGGGTGCCGAGCAGTACTTC. Its protein product is CASSLQGGAEQYF.

The V and J genes are TRBV20-1 and TRBJ2-4; D is perhaps TRBD2 (6 bases). The CDR3 totals 14 residues. The germline V gene has CDR1 DFQATT and CDR2 SNEGSKA (reference sequence). V was cut by 3 bases and J by 2 bases, with 11 bases left in between. The CDR3 region is CSASRSGPKNIQYF. The CDR3 DNA follows: TGCAGTGCTAGTCGAAGCGGGCCCAAAAACATTCAGTACTTC.

The chain is built from TRBV29-1 and TRBJ1-2; 8 bases line up with TRBD1. Unmatched junction bases numbered 5, after V lost 8 bases and J lost 3 bases. The CDR3 consists of 12 residues. Germline V gives CDR1 SQVTM, CDR2 ANQGSEA. The CDR3 loop is CSFRGRDYGYTF. The CDR3, as DNA: TGCAGCTTCAGGGGGCGCGACTATGGCTACACCTTC.

This sequence joins TRBV28 and TRBJ2-1, with 7 bases aligning to TRBD1. The length of the CDR3 is 15 residues. V shed 6 bases and J 2 bases; nucleotides not matched to a gene: 7. Germline V gives CDR1 MDHEN, CDR2 SYDVKM. The CDR3 loop reads CASSRLQGTYNEQFF. The CDR3 nucleotides read TGTGCCAGCAGCCGACTACAGGGGACCTACAATGAGCAGTTCTTC. The entire variable domain, with the rest obtained from reference TRBV28 and TRBJ2-1, is as follows: DVKVTQSSRYLVKRTGEKVFLECVQDMDHENMFWYRQDPGLGLRLIYFSYDVKMKEKGDIPEGYSVSREKKERFSLILESASTNQTSMYLCASSRLQGTYNEQFFGPGTRLTVL.

The chain couples TRBV12-3 or TRBV12-4 to TRBJ1-6; D is unresolved. With 5 bases removed from V and 5 bases from J, the gap between germline ends came to 4 bases. This CDR3 comprises 12 residues. CDR3 loop: CASSTNNSPLHF. The CDR3 bases are TGTGCCAGCAGTACAAATAATTCACCCCTCCACTTT.

This clonotype was observed many times. In DNA form, the CDR3 reads TGTGCCAGCAGTGAGGGAACTGAAGCTTTCTTT. It translates to CASSEGTEAFF. The chain recombines TRBV6-2 or TRBV6-3 with TRBJ1-1, with no clear D. The CDR3 consists of 11 residues. Germline V gene sequence: CDR1 MNHEY, CDR2 SVGEGT. V was clipped by 5 bases and J by 5 bases, with 6 bases between them.

The rearrangement links TRBV6-5 to TRBJ1-3; D is uncertain. With 3 bases removed from V and 4 bases from J, the gap between germline ends came to 13 bases. Germline-derived CDR1 and CDR2 are MNHEY and SVGAGI. The CDR3 consists of 15 residues. The CDR3: CASSYGGQRGNTIYF. The CDR3 coding sequence is TGTGCCAGCAGTTATGGAGGGCAAAGAGGAAACACCATATATTTT.

The table lists this clonotype with a few counts. The genes are TRBV7-2 and TRBJ2-1, with 7 bases aligning to TRBD2. J lost 2 bases, V lost 4 bases, and 5 bases had no gene match. The CDR3 contains 15 residues. Germline assignment: CDR1 SGHTA and CDR2 FQGNSA. The CDR3 reads CASSSQAGTYNEQFF. DNA of the CDR3: TGTGCCAGCAGCTCTCAAGCGGGGACCTACAATGAGCAGTTCTTC. Supplemented by reference TRBV7-2 and TRBJ2-1, the full variable domain reads GAGVSQSPSNKVTEKGKDVELRCDPISGHTALYWYRQSLGQGLEFLIYFQGNSAPDKSGLPSDRFSAERTGGSVSTLTIQRTQQEDSAVYLCASSSQAGTYNEQFFGPGTRLTVL.

This clonotype occurred a few times. The chain employs TRBV12-3 or TRBV12-4 and TRBJ1-1; unclear D gene. CDR3 length: 14 amino acids. V was pared by 3 bases and J by 2 bases, with 10 bases between. The CDR3 reads CASSFGQANTEAFF. CDR3 nucleotide sequence: TGTGCCAGCAGTTTTGGGCAGGCCAACACTGAAGCTTTCTTT.

The rearrangement links TRBV6-5 to TRBJ2-7, with TRBD1 identical over 10 bases. V lost 1 base to trimming and J lost 7 bases; unmatched junction nucleotides: 7. The CDR3 contains 15 residues. Per the germline V gene, CDR1 is MNHEY and CDR2 is SVGAGI. The CDR3 loop is CASSYFKGQGTEQYF. The CDR3 coding sequence is TGTGCCAGCAGTTACTTCAAGGGACAGGGGACGGAGCAGTACTTC.

This clonotype has at least ten counts. The rearrangement joins TRBV6-6 to TRBJ1-5; unclear D gene. Trimming cost V 5 bases and J 1 base, with 15 bases left between them. Germline lookup yields CDR1 MNHNY and CDR2 SVGAGI (reference sequence). The CDR3 is made up of 16 amino acids. The DNA for the CDR3 is TGTGCCAGCAGTACATTTGGTCTAGGGAGCAATCAGCCCCAGCATTTT. Translated: CASSTFGLGSNQPQHF.

The chain couples TRBV12-3 or TRBV12-4 to TRBJ2-1; D not resolved. V was clipped by 4 bases and J by 12 bases, with 10 bases between them. CDR3 length: 11 amino acids. The DNA of the CDR3 is TGTGCCAGCAGTTCCGGCCGTGGGCAGTTCTTC. This codes for CASSSGRGQFF.

Many counts were recorded for this clonotype. The V and J genes are TRBV24-1 and TRBJ2-3; 8 bases map to TRBD2. V trimming: 6 bases; J trimming: 5 bases; junction bases outside the gene matches: 6. This CDR3 has 14 residues. Germline V gene data show CDR1 as KGHDR and CDR2 as SFDVKD. The DNA for the CDR3 is TGTGCCACCAGTCGGGGGGGTATGGGAGATACGCAGTATTTT. It codes for CATSRGGMGDTQYF.

This clonotype was seen only a few times. The V call is TRBV10-3, the J call TRBJ2-2, with D possibly called TRBD1 or TRBD2 (6 bases each). Trimming took 6 bases from V and 4 from J, leaving 12 bases between them. This CDR3 has 14 amino acids. The germline CDR1 and CDR2 sequences are ENHRY and SYGVKD. CDR3 in amino acids: CAISSRGLTGELFF. CDR3 bases: TGTGCCATCAGCTCCCGGGGGCTCACCGGGGAGCTGTTTTTT.

The V gene is TRBV7-9, the J gene TRBJ2-3; possibly TRBD1 or TRBD2 for D (5 bases each). Trimming removed 1 base at V and 9 bases at J, with 20 bases between. The CDR3 length is 16 residues. CDR1 and CDR2 from the germline V gene are SEHNR and FQNEAQ (reference sequence). Here the CDR3 reads CASSLELVQGRDTQYF. The CDR3 region has the DNA TGTGCCAGCAGCTTAGAATTGGTGCAGGGAAGGGACACGCAGTATTTT.

The table lists this clonotype with many counts. V gene TRBV7-8 combines with J gene TRBJ2-7, with 10 bases identical to TRBD2. Germline loops: CDR1 SGHVS, CDR2 FQNEAQ. After removal of 5 bases from V and 9 bases from J, the junction contained 10 bases not matched to a gene. The CDR3 sequence is 14 residues long. The DNA of the CDR3 is TGTGCCAGCAGCCTCCCCCCTAGCGGGAGCGGGCAGTACTTC. Its protein product is CASSLPPSGSGQYF.

The chain is built from TRBV28 and TRBJ2-3, with 8 bases aligning to TRBD1. V shed 4 bases and J 3 bases; nucleotides not matched to a gene: 12. The CDR3 runs 17 residues. The V gene's germline CDR1 is MDHEN and CDR2 SYDVKM. CDR3 sequence reads: CASSSAIQGVGTDTQYF. In DNA, the CDR3 is TGTGCCAGCAGTTCGGCTATACAGGGGGTTGGAACAGATACGCAGTATTTT.

The chain uses TRBV29-1 and TRBJ2-1, with a weak D call TRBD1 (6 bases). The CDR3 is 14 amino acids. Germline V gene data show CDR1 as SQVTM and CDR2 as ANQGSEA. V dropped 1 base and J dropped 4 bases, with 11 bases sitting between them. CDR3 in amino acids: CSVEGQDLYNEQFF. In DNA form, the CDR3 reads TGCAGCGTTGAAGGACAGGACCTATACAATGAGCAGTTCTTC.

This clonotype has just a few counts. The gene calls are TRBV20-1 and TRBJ1-2, with D hard to call. The CDR3 runs 12 residues. V was trimmed by 3 bases and J by 4 bases, leaving 9 bases between them. Germline V CDR1 and CDR2: DFQATT, SNEGSKA (reference sequence). CDR3 DNA sequence: TGCAGTGCTAGCCAGTTAACCTATGGCTACACCTTC. This codes for CSASQLTYGYTF.

This chain connects TRBV28 to TRBJ2-7, with 9 bases identical to TRBD1. This CDR3 comprises 15 residues. The germline gives CDR1 MDHEN, CDR2 SYDVKM. Losses at the gene ends were 6 bases for V and 5 bases for J; bases not matched to a gene: 11. CDR3 sequence reads: CASSASGQGIHEQYF. The DNA for the CDR3 is TGTGCCAGCAGCGCCTCCGGACAGGGGATTCACGAGCAGTACTTC.

This chain links TRBV25-1 with TRBJ1-5; D is possibly TRBD1 (6 bases). The V end was cut by 4 bases, the J end by 4 bases, with 8 bases between. The germline V gene has CDR1 MGHDK and CDR2 SYGVNS. This CDR3 is built from 13 residues. In DNA, the CDR3 is TGTGCCAGCAGTGCAGGGGCGAATCAGCCCCAGCATTTT. Its translation is CASSAGANQPQHF.

This clonotype was recorded a few times. The V and J genes are TRBV10-3 and TRBJ1-5, with a tentative D call TRBD1 (6 bases). Trimming shortened V by 7 bases and J by 0 bases, and 10 bases separated the two germline ends. Germline V CDR1 and CDR2: ENHRY, SYGVKD. This CDR3 is built from 14 residues. The CDR3 nucleotides are TGTGCCATCACCAGGGACAATAGCAATCAGCCCCAGCATTTT. It specifies CAITRDNSNQPQHF.

This chain links TRBV23-1 with TRBJ2-7, with 12 bases that match TRBD1. TRBV23-1 is labeled an ORF, and its function is uncertain. The V and J ends lost 7 bases and 2 bases, in that order; junction bases with no gene match: 12. The length of the CDR3 is 17 residues. As DNA, the CDR3 is TGCGCCAGCACCCAAGGGCCAGGGACAGGGGGCACCTACGAGCAGTACTTC. This codes for CASTQGPGTGGTYEQYF.

Only a few counts were recorded for this clonotype. The CDR3 protein is CASSLGGDSPLHF. The CDR3 DNA reads TGTGCCAGCAGCTTAGGGGGGGACTCACCCCTCCACTTT. V usage is TRBV7-2 and J usage is TRBJ1-6; D is perhaps TRBD1 (5 bases). This CDR3 contains 13 residues. Per the germline V gene, CDR1 is SGHTA and CDR2 is FQGNSA. V was shortened by 1 base and J by 10 bases, with 8 bases between the two germline ends.

This clonotype was detected many times. The chain links TRBV7-9 to TRBJ2-3, with TRBD2 matching 14 bases. The J segment lost 7 bases and the V segment lost 5 bases, leaving 8 bases of the junction unmatched. The germline V gene has CDR1 SEHNR and CDR2 FQNEAQ (reference sequence). CDR3 length equals 16 residues. Here the CDR3 DNA reads TGTGCCAGCAGCCCAAGACTAGCGGGAGGGCCGAATACGCAGTATTTT. Its protein product is CASSPRLAGGPNTQYF.